Shown below are 15 T cell receptor beta chains from a single sample sequenced in a study of shared clonotypes between healthy human individuals. Naive CD8 cells comprised CD45RO-negative, CCR7-positively selected cells, excluding terminally differentiated effector memory CD45RA+ cells. The protocol was immunoSEQ multiplex PCR, while the TCRdb copy is restricted to in-frame clones and leaves out a portion. Among about 1,900,000 clones listed, just under 95% were seen once. The specimen sequenced was naive CD8+ T cells sorted from blood. These receptors all stem from a man between 18 and 35 years old in good health.

The V call is TRBV7-2, the J call TRBJ2-7; a possible D gene is TRBD2 (5 bases). There are 18 residues in the CDR3. Germline CDR1 reads SGHTA; CDR2 reads FQGNSA. V lost 1 base and J lost 3, with 22 bases in between. This CDR3 reads CASSLGLGERTKNYEQYF. The CDR3 coding sequence is TGTGCCAGCAGCTTAGGCTTGGGAGAGAGGACGAAGAACTACGAGCAGTACTTC.

About this clone itself: The sample holds other DNA sequences that translate to the same CDR3. This chain links TRBV6-5 with TRBJ2-2; D might be TRBD1 (6 bases). The CDR3 spans 14 residues. Deletions cut 0 bases from V and 4 bases from J, with 6 bases between. Germline-derived CDR1 and CDR2 are MNHEY and SVGAGI. The CDR3 DNA sequence: TGTGCCAGCAGTTACTCACAGGGCACCGGGGAGCTGTTTTTT. Protein sequence: CASSYSQGTGELFF.

The V call is TRBV28, the J call TRBJ2-7; 7 nucleotides match TRBD1. V trimming: 7 bases; J trimming: 6 bases; junction bases outside the gene matches: 9. Looked up from germline, CDR1 is MDHEN and CDR2 is SYDVKM. This CDR3 region has 13 residues. The CDR3 loop is CASKPGTAFEQYF. CDR3 nucleotides: TGTGCCAGCAAACCCGGGACAGCTTTCGAGCAGTACTTC. The complete variable domain, with remaining parts taken from reference TRBV28 and TRBJ2-7, reads DVKVTQSSRYLVKRTGEKVFLECVQDMDHENMFWYRQDPGLGLRLIYFSYDVKMKEKGDIPEGYSVSREKKERFSLILESASTNQTSMYLCASKPGTAFEQYFGPGTRLTVT.

The chain joins TRBV15 to TRBJ2-2; possibly TRBD1 for D (6 bases). This CDR3 region has 14 residues. CDR1 is LNHNV and CDR2 is YYDKDF in the germline V gene (reference sequence). V was pared by 1 base and J by 6 bases, with 9 bases between. This CDR3 is CATSRVTGSGELFF. Written as DNA, the CDR3 is TGTGCCACCAGCAGAGTCACAGGGTCCGGGGAGCTGTTTTTT.

CDR3 region: CASSSSDRGQQYF. The CDR3 DNA is TGTGCCAGCAGTTCGTCCGACAGGGGGCAGCAGTACTTC. The chain employs TRBV28 and TRBJ2-7, with TRBD1 matching over 10 bases. The V and J ends lost 4 bases and 8 bases, in that order; junction bases with no gene match: 5. Germline V gene lookup returns CDR1 MDHEN and CDR2 SYDVKM. The CDR3 contains 13 residues.

V is TRBV25-1 and J is TRBJ1-4; D is unclear. Per the germline V gene, CDR1 is MGHDK and CDR2 is SYGVNS. There are 16 residues in the CDR3. The germline V and J ends were trimmed by 3 bases and 5 bases, with 16 bases remaining between them. The CDR3 DNA reads as TGTGCCAGCAGTGACGCGTATCTCGGTGGGAATGAAAAACTGTTTTTT. Amino acids: CASSDAYLGGNEKLFF. Drawing the rest from reference TRBV25-1 and TRBJ1-4, the complete variable domain is EADIYQTPRYLVIGTGKKITLECSQTMGHDKMYWYQQDPGMELHLIHYSYGVNSTEKGDLSSESTVSRIRTEHFPLTLESARPSHTSQYLCASSDAYLGGNEKLFFGSGTQLSVL.

The chain joins TRBV6-1 to TRBJ2-2, with D perhaps matching TRBD1 (5 bases). Germline V gene sequence: CDR1 MNHNS, CDR2 SASEGT. Trimming shortened V by 2 bases and J by 0 bases, and 13 bases separated the two germline ends. The length of the CDR3 is 17 residues. For the CDR3, the DNA is TGTGCCAGCAGTGAATGGGGCAGGGCCCCGAACACCGGGGAGCTGTTTTTT. Its protein is CASSEWGRAPNTGELFF.

The rearrangement links TRBV10-3 to TRBJ1-2; tentative D call: TRBD1 (6 bases). V lost 6 bases to trimming and J lost 2 bases, with 16 bases between them. The CDR3 contains 15 residues. Germline CDR1 is ENHRY and CDR2 is SYGVKD. The CDR3 is CAISGPPTGNYGYTF. The CDR3 region has the DNA TGTGCCATCAGCGGCCCCCCCACAGGGAACTATGGCTACACCTTC.

The genes are TRBV5-1 and TRBJ2-6, with D possibly TRBD1 on 6 matching bases. The V gene's germline CDR1 is SGHRS and CDR2 YFSETQ. V was trimmed by 7 bases and J by 3 bases, leaving 11 bases between them. This CDR3 contains 14 residues. The DNA for the CDR3 is TGCGCCAGCGCTACAGGGATTGGGGCCAACGTCCTGACTTTC. It is translated as CASATGIGANVLTF.

The gene calls are TRBV13 and TRBJ2-7; D uncertain. Trimming took off 5 bases at V and 0 bases at J, with 11 bases between the two ends. Germline V gene data show CDR1 as PRHDT and CDR2 as FYEKMQ (reference sequence). This CDR3 region has 14 residues. The CDR3 sequence is CASSQTDLSYEQYF. CDR3 in DNA: TGTGCCAGCAGCCAGACGGACCTCTCCTACGAGCAGTACTTC.

This clone has just one count. The chain carries TRBV6-4 and TRBJ2-7; 7 nucleotides line up with TRBD1. The CDR3 spans 13 residues. V shed 9 bases and J 3 bases; nucleotides not matched to a gene: 8. Looked up from germline, CDR1 is MRHNA and CDR2 is SNTAGT. As DNA, the CDR3 is TGTGCCAGGGACTGGACAGGCCTCTACGAGCAGTACTTC. Translated: CARDWTGLYEQYF.

The chain carries TRBV4-3 and TRBJ1-2; TRBD1 agrees at 10 bases. V gave up 0 bases and J gave up 3 bases; unmatched junction bases: 10. In germline, CDR1 is LGHNA, CDR2 YSLEER. The CDR3 contains 18 residues. Here the CDR3 reads CASSQDETGTGEYYGYTF. CDR3 coding DNA: TGCGCCAGCAGCCAAGATGAAACCGGGACAGGGGAATACTATGGCTACACCTTC.

The chain links TRBV5-6 to TRBJ1-3; 10 nucleotides align to TRBD1. V was clipped by 3 bases and J by 4 bases; unmatched bases: 7. CDR1 and CDR2 (germline): SGHDT, YYEEEE. This CDR3 has 16 residues. The CDR3 DNA reads as TGTGCCAGCAGCTGGGGGACAGGGGCCACGGGAAACACCATATATTTT. Translation: CASSWGTGATGNTIYF.

The rearrangement links TRBV30 to TRBJ1-2, with D perhaps TRBD1 (6 bases). This CDR3 has 13 residues. Germline V CDR1 and CDR2: GTSNPN, SVGIG (reference sequence). The germline V and J ends were trimmed by 2 bases and 10 bases, with 17 bases remaining between them. CDR3 loop: CAWSLREGGTYTF. The CDR3 DNA sequence: TGTGCCTGGAGTCTCAGGGAAGGGGGAACCTACACCTTC.

Comment on this clone: Other DNA sequences in the same sample also yield this CDR3. J is TRBJ2-5 and V is TRBV27, with TRBD2 as a possible D gene (5 bases). V lost 2 bases, J lost 5 bases, and 6 bases lay in between. The CDR3 is made up of 12 amino acids. CDR1 MNHEY and CDR2 SMNVEV come from the germline V gene (reference sequence). The CDR3, as DNA: TGTGCCAGCAGTTTAGCGGGTGAGACCCAGTACTTC. Protein: CASSLAGETQYF.